This T cell receptor beta chain derives from a study of OX40 agonist ivuxolimab in advanced cancers. Background on the study: Across the patients, intravenous ivuxolimab was delivered every 2 weeks at 0.01 to 10 mg/kg. The group had a mean age of around 60 years, ranged from roughly 23 to 90, and was 80% to 90% male. Findings and caveats of the study: Clones of CD4+ and CD8+ blood T cells grew by week 6 at doses of 0.1 to 3.0 mg/kg.

Baseline, cycle 4 day 1, and cycle 7 day 1 were the blood sampling points. The assay was immunoSEQ multiplex PCR, and TCRdb's table has in-frame clones only and misses some. The data hold just over 35,000 clones, with about four fifths observed a single time. This CDR3 is 15 amino acids long. CDR1 is MNHEY, CDR2 SMNVEV, per germline (reference sequence). V lost 5 bases and J 4 bases, leaving 12 bases between the germline ends. This clone occurred a few times. Antigen specificity is unknown. This TCR was recovered from an adult with an advanced solid tumor such as melanoma, head and neck, liver or kidney cancer. The sequences come from CD4+ or CD8+ T cells sorted from blood, collected in a trial of the OX40 agonist ivuxolimab. The chain combines TRBV27 with TRBJ1-6; D not certain. This CDR3 reads CASSPRTDYNSPLHF. In DNA, the CDR3 is TGTGCCAGCAGTCCCAGGACCGATTATAATTCACCCCTCCACTTT.